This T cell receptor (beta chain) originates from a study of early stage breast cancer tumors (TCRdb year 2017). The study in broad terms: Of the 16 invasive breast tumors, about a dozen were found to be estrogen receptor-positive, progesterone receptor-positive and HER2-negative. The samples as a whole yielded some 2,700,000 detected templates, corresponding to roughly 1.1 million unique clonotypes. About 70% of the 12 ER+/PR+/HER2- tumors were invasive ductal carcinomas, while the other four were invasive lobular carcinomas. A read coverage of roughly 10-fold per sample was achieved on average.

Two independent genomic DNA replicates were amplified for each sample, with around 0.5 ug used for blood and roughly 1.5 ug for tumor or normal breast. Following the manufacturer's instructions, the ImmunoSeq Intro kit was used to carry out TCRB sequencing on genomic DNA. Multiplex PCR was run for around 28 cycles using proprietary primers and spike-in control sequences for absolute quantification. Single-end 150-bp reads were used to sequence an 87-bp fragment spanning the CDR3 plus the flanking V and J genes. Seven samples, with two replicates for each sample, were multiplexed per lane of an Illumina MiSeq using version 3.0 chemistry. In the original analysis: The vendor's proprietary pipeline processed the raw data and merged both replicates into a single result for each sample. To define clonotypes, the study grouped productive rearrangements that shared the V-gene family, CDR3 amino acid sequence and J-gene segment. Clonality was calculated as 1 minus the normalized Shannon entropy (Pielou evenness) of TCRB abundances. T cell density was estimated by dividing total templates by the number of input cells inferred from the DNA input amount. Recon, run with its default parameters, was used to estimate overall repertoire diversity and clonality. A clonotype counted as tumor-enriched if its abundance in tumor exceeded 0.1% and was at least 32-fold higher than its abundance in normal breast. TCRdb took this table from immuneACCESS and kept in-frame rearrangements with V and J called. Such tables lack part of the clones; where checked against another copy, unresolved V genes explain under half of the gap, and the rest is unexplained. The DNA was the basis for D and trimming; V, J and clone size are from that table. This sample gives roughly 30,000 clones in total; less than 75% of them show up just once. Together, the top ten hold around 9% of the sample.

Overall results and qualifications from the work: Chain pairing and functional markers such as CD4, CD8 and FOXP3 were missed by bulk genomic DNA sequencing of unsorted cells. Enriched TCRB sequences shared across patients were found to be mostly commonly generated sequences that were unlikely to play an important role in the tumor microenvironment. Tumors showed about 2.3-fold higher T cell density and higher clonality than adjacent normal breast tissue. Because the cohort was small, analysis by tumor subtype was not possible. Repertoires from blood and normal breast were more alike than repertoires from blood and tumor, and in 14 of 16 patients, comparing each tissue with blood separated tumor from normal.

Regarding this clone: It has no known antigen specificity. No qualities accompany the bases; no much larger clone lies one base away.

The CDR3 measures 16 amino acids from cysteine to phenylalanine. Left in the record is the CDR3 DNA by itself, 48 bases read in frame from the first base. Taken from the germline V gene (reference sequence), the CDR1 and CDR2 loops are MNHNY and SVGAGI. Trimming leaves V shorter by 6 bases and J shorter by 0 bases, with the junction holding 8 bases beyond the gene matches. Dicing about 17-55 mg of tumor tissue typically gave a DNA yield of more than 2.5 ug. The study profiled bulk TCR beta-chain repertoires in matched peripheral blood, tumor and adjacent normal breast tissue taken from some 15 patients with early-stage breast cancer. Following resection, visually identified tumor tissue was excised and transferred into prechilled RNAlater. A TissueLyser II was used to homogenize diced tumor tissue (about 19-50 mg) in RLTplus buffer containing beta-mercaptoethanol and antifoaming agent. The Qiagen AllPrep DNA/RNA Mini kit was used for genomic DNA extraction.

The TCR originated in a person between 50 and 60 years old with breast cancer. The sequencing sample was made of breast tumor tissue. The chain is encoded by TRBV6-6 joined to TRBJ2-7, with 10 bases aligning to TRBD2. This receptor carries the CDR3 CASRNLAGVSSYEQYF. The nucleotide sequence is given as TGTGCCAGCAGAAATCTAGCGGGAGTTAGCTCCTACGAGCAGTACTTC.